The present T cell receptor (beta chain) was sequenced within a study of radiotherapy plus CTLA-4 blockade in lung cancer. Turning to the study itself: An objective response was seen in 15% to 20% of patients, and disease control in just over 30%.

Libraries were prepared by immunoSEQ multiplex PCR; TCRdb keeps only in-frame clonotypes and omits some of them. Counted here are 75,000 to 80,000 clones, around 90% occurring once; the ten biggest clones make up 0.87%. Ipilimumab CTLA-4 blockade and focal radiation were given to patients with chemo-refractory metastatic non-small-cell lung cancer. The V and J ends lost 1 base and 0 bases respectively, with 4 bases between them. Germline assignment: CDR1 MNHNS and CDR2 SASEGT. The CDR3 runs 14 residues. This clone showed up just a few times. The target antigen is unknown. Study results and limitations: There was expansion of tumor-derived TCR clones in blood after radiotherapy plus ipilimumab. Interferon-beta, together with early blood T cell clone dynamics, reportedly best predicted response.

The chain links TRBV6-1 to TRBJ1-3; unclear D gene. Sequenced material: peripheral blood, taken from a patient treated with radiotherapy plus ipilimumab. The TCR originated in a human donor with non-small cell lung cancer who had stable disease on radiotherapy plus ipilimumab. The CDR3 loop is CASSEGVSGNTIYF. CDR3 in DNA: TGTGCCAGCAGTGAAGGGGTCTCTGGAAACACCATATATTTT.